The rows below give T cell receptor beta chains drawn from one sample of a study of T-cell reconstitution after alpha-beta-depleted transplantation in children. TCRdb re-called the PCR reads with MiXCR, one entry per CDR3 protein. The sample carries 330,000 or so distinct CDR3 sequences, nearly 8% recorded once. The sequencing here drew on peripheral blood, taken 360 days after TCRalphabeta/CD19-depleted stem cell transplant. Receptor source: a female patient between 2 and 10 years old who had a stem cell transplant for Fanconi anemia, so the T cells may come from the graft donor. Both conserved end residues are trimmed from each CDR3. Fields, in order: CDR3 length, J gene, V gene, CDR3 protein.

cdr3_length: 14; j_call: TRBJ1-4; v_call: TRBV4-3; cdr3_aa: ASSQVKGATNEKLF
cdr3_length: 12; j_call: TRBJ2-5; v_call: TRBV3-1; cdr3_aa: ASSSRLVDETQY
cdr3_length: 15; j_call: TRBJ1-1; v_call: TRBV20-1; cdr3_aa: SAMGPRVFGQVHEAF
cdr3_length: 12; j_call: TRBJ2-5; v_call: TRBV3-1; cdr3_aa: ASSQDYGFETQY
cdr3_length: 10; j_call: TRBJ1-4; v_call: TRBV20-1; cdr3_aa: SPLTPNEKLF
cdr3_length: 14; j_call: TRBJ2-5; v_call: TRBV12-3/TRBV12-4; cdr3_aa: ASSLFGSFLGETQY
cdr3_length: 13; j_call: TRBJ2-7; v_call: TRBV27; cdr3_aa: ASSLVPGRVYEQY
cdr3_length: 10; j_call: TRBJ1-1; v_call: TRBV10-3; cdr3_aa: AAGEKNTEAF
cdr3_length: 13; j_call: TRBJ1-5; v_call: TRBV29-1; cdr3_aa: SVVSGQDENQPQH
cdr3_length: 15; j_call: TRBJ2-6; v_call: TRBV10-3; cdr3_aa: AISESEGLGGANVLT
cdr3_length: 11; j_call: TRBJ2-5; v_call: TRBV20-1; cdr3_aa: SASGVGRETQY
cdr3_length: 11; j_call: TRBJ1-1; v_call: TRBV20-1; cdr3_aa: SALGGGDTEAF
cdr3_length: 14; j_call: TRBJ2-3; v_call: TRBV6-5; cdr3_aa: ASSFLAGGSTDTQY
cdr3_length: 11; j_call: TRBJ1-1; v_call: TRBV28; cdr3_aa: ASSLSDPTEAF
cdr3_length: 11; j_call: TRBJ2-3; v_call: TRBV5-1; cdr3_aa: ASSLEDAGTQY
cdr3_length: 12; j_call: TRBJ2-5; v_call: TRBV15; cdr3_aa: ATSTRVDGETQY
cdr3_length: 11; j_call: TRBJ2-1; v_call: TRBV6-2/TRBV6-3; cdr3_aa: ASSKMREVEQF
cdr3_length: 15; j_call: TRBJ2-3; v_call: TRBV6-5; cdr3_aa: ASSYSALGTNTDTQY
cdr3_length: 14; j_call: TRBJ2-5; v_call: TRBV20-1; cdr3_aa: SAREEAGGDQETQY
cdr3_length: 11; j_call: TRBJ1-1; v_call: TRBV10-1; cdr3_aa: GGLRECTTEAF
cdr3_length: 13; j_call: TRBJ2-7; v_call: TRBV7-6; cdr3_aa: ASSLVAASPYEQY
cdr3_length: 13; j_call: TRBJ1-1; v_call: TRBV29-1; cdr3_aa: SVYMGGPMNTEAF
cdr3_length: 11; j_call: TRBJ2-7; v_call: TRBV13; cdr3_aa: ASSPGNPNEQY
cdr3_length: 10; j_call: TRBJ2-1; v_call: TRBV11-2; cdr3_aa: ASSLIRAGVF
cdr3_length: 9; j_call: TRBJ2-5; v_call: TRBV5-1; cdr3_aa: APGLQETQY
cdr3_length: 15; j_call: TRBJ1-5; v_call: TRBV5-8; cdr3_aa: ASRTGTGWALNQPQH
cdr3_length: 15; j_call: TRBJ2-5; v_call: TRBV6-1; cdr3_aa: ASSPKVAGLLGETQY
cdr3_length: 14; j_call: TRBJ1-6; v_call: TRBV5-1; cdr3_aa: ASSPLYRGSNSPLH
cdr3_length: 14; j_call: TRBJ1-2; v_call: TRBV5-1; cdr3_aa: ASSLGTGQRNYGYT
cdr3_length: 17; j_call: TRBJ2-3; v_call: TRBV4-1; cdr3_aa: ASSQEVRWRGGTTDTQY
cdr3_length: 14; j_call: TRBJ2-1; v_call: TRBV2; cdr3_aa: ASCWEVGGSYNEQF
cdr3_length: 16; j_call: TRBJ2-1; v_call: TRBV9; cdr3_aa: ASSVGFESGLALDEQF
cdr3_length: 14; j_call: TRBJ1-2; v_call: TRBV29-1; cdr3_aa: SVEGTGGGIWDGYT
cdr3_length: 14; j_call: TRBJ2-7; v_call: TRBV3-1; cdr3_aa: ASSQAPSGGVYEQY
cdr3_length: 10; j_call: TRBJ1-1; v_call: TRBV20-1; cdr3_aa: SARPRTLHAF
cdr3_length: 12; j_call: TRBJ1-2; v_call: TRBV6-1; cdr3_aa: ASSEAGGFYGYT
cdr3_length: 10; j_call: TRBJ2-1; v_call: TRBV2; cdr3_aa: ATQDSSRVQF
cdr3_length: 10; j_call: TRBJ2-5; v_call: TRBV20-1; cdr3_aa: SAREGWETQY
cdr3_length: 13; j_call: TRBJ1-5; v_call: TRBV10-3; cdr3_aa: AISEGGQGIQPQH
cdr3_length: 13; j_call: TRBJ1-5; v_call: TRBV12-3/TRBV12-4; cdr3_aa: ASSLGWGGDQPQH
cdr3_length: 12; j_call: TRBJ2-1; v_call: TRBV20-1; cdr3_aa: SAFPSEHYNEQF
cdr3_length: 14; j_call: TRBJ2-1; v_call: TRBV5-6; cdr3_aa: ASSSVWGIGYNEQF
cdr3_length: 10; j_call: TRBJ2-1; v_call: TRBV4-1; cdr3_aa: ASSQGGGEQF
cdr3_length: 13; j_call: TRBJ2-3; v_call: TRBV18; cdr3_aa: ASSPLAGQADTQY
cdr3_length: 14; j_call: TRBJ1-3; v_call: TRBV28; cdr3_aa: ASSLLPGEPGNTIY
cdr3_length: 12; j_call: TRBJ1-2; v_call: TRBV20-1; cdr3_aa: SAEGGGESYGYT
cdr3_length: 12; j_call: TRBJ2-1; v_call: TRBV28; cdr3_aa: ATGLAGDYNEQF
cdr3_length: 12; j_call: TRBJ2-2; v_call: TRBV7-2; cdr3_aa: ASSFQGTVGELF
cdr3_length: 14; j_call: TRBJ2-5; v_call: TRBV3-1; cdr3_aa: ASSQDQLAGQETQY
cdr3_length: 11; j_call: TRBJ2-3; v_call: TRBV4-2; cdr3_aa: ASSQEGADTQY
cdr3_length: 11; j_call: TRBJ1-2; v_call: TRBV7-8; cdr3_aa: ASSPQENYGYT
cdr3_length: 13; j_call: TRBJ1-2; v_call: TRBV4-3; cdr3_aa: ASSQDLQGSSGYT
cdr3_length: 11; j_call: TRBJ1-1; v_call: TRBV5-1; cdr3_aa: ATSWGPNTEAF
cdr3_length: 16; j_call: TRBJ2-1; v_call: TRBV11-1; cdr3_aa: ASSLGMRAGRSYNEQF